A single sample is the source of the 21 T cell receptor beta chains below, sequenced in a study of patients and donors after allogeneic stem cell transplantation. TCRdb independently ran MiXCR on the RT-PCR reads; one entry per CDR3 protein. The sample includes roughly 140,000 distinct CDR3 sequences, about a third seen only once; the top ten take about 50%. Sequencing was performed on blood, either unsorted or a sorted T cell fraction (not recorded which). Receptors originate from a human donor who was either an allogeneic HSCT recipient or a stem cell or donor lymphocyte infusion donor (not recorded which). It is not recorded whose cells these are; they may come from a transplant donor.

The CDR3 reads CASTPSVSLGHEQFF. Written as DNA, the CDR3 is TGTGCCAGCACCCCTTCGGTTTCGTTGGGGCACGAGCAGTTCTTC. The rearrangement joins TRBV3-1 to TRBJ2-1; D may be TRBD1 (5 bases). Germline CDR1 reads LGHDT; CDR2 reads YNNKEL (reference sequence). This CDR3 spans 15 amino acids. V gave up 7 bases and J gave up 10 bases, with 23 bases separating them.

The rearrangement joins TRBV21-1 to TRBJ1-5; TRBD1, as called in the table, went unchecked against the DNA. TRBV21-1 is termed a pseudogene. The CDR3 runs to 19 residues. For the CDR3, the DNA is TGTGCCAGCAGCAAAGCGCTCCAAACCGGGACAGGGGGCGATCAGCCCCAGCATTTT. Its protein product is CASSKALQTGTGGDQPQHF.

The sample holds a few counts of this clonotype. The CDR3 loop is CASTKGGVWAEAFF. The CDR3, as DNA: TGTGCCAGCACCAAAGGTGGGGTTTGGGCTGAAGCTTTCTTT. The gene calls are TRBV12-3 or TRBV12-4 and TRBJ1-1, with unresolved D. Trimming took off 7 bases at V and 6 bases at J, with 18 bases between the two ends. CDR3 length equals 14 residues.

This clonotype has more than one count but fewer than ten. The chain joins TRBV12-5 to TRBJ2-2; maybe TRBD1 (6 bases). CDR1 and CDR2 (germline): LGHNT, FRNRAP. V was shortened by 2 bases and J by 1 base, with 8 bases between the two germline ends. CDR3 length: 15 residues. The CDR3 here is CASGLTDRNTGELFF. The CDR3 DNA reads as TGTGCTAGTGGTTTGACGGACAGGAACACCGGGGAGCTGTTTTTT.

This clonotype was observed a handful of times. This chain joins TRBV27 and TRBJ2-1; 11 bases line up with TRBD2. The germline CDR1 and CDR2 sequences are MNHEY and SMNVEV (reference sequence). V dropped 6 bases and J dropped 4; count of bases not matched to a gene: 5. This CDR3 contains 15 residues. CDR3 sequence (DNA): TGTGCCAGCAGCGTACTAGCGGGGGAGTACAATGAGCAGTTCTTC. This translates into CASSVLAGEYNEQFF.

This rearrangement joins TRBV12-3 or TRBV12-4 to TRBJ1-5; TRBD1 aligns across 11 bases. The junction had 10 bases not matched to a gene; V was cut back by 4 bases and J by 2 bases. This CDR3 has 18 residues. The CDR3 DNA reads TGTGCCAGCAGTTCTCTGGGGACAGGGGGTCGAGGCAATCAGCCCCAGCATTTT. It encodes CASSSLGTGGRGNQPQHF.

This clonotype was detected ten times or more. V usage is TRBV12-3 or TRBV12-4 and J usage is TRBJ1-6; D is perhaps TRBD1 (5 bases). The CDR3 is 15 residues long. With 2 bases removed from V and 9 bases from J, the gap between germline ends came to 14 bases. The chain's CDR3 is CASSLMAGSISPLHF. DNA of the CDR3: TGTGCCAGCAGTTTAATGGCAGGGTCGATTTCACCCCTCCACTTT.

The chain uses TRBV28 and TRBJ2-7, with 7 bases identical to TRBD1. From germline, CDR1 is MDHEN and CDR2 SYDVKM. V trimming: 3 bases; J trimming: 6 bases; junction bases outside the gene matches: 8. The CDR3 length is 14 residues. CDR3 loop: CASSFATGIGEQYF. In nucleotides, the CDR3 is TGTGCCAGCAGTTTCGCGACAGGGATAGGCGAGCAGTACTTC.

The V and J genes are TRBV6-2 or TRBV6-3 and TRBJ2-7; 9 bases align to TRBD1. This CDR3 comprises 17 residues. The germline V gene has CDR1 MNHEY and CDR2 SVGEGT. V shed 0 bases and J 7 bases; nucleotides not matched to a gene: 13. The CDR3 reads CASSYSPNRGPFREQYF. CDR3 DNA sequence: TGTGCCAGCAGTTACTCGCCGAACAGGGGGCCATTTCGGGAGCAGTACTTC.

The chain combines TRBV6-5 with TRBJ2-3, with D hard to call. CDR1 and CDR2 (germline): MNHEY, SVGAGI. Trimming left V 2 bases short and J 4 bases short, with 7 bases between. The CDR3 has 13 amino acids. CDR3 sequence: CASSYGGADTQYF. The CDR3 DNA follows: TGTGCCAGCAGTTACGGCGGTGCAGATACGCAGTATTTT.

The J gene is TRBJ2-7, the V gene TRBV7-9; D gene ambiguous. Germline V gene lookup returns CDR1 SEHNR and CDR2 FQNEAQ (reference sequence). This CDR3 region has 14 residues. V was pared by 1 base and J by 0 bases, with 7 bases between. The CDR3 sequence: CASSLEAFSYEQYF. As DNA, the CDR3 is TGTGCCAGCAGCTTAGAGGCTTTCTCCTACGAGCAGTACTTC.

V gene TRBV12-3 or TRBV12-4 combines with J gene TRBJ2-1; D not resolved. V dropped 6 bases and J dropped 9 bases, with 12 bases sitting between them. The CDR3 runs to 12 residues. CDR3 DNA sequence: TGTGCCAGCAGCGCAGCCCGTGGTGAGCAGTTCTTC. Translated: CASSAARGEQFF.

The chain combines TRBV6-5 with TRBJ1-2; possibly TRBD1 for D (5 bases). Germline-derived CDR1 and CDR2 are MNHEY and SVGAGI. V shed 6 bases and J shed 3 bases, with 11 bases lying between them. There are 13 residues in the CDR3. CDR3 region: CASRYGTDYGYTF. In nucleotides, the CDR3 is TGTGCCAGCAGGTACGGGACGGACTATGGCTACACCTTC.

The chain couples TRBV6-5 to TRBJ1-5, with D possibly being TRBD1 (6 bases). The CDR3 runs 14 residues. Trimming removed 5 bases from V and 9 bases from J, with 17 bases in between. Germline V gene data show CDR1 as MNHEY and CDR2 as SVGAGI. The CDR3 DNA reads TGTGCCAGCAGTCCTCAGGGGCGCCTAAGGCCCCAGCATTTT. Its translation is CASSPQGRLRPQHF.

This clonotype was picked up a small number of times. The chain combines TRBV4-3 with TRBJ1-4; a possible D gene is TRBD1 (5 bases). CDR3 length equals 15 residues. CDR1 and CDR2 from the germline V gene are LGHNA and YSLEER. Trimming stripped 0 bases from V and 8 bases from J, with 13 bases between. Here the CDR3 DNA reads TGCGCCAGCAGCCAAGAAGGGGCAGGAAACGAAAAACTGTTTTTT. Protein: CASSQEGAGNEKLFF.

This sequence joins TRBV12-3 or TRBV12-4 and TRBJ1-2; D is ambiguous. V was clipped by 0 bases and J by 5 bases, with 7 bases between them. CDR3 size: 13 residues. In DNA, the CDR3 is TGTGCCAGCAGTTTAGCTGGGTGGTATGGCTACACCTTC. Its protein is CASSLAGWYGYTF.

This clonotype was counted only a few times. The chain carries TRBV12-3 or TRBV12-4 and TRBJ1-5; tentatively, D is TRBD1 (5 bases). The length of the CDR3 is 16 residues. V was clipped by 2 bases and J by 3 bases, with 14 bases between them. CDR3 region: CASSLTPGINNQPQHF. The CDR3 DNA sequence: TGTGCCAGCAGTTTAACTCCAGGGATAAACAATCAGCCCCAGCATTTT.

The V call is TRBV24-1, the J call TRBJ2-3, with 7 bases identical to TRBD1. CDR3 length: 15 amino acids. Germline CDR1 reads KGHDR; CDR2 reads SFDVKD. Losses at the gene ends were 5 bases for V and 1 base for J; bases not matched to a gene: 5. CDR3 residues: CATSGNQGGTDTQYF. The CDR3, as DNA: TGTGCCACCAGTGGGAACCAGGGGGGCACAGATACGCAGTATTTT.

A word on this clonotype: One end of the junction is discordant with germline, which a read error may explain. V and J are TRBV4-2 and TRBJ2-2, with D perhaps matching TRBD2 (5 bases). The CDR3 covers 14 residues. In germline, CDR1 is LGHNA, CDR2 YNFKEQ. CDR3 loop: CASSQEGRLGQLFF. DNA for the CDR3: TGTGCCAGCAGCCAAGAAGGGAGACTCGGGCAGCTGTTTTTT.

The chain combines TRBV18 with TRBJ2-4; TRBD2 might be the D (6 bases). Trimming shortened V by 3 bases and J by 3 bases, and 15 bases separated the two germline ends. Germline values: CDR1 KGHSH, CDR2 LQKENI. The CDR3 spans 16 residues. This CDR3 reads CASSPKRGLHKNIQYF. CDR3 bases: TGTGCCAGCTCACCGAAAAGGGGACTCCACAAAAACATTCAGTACTTC.

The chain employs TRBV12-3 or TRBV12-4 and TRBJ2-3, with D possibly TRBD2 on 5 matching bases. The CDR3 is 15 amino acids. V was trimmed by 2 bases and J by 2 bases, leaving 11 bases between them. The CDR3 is CASSLSTGSTDTQYF. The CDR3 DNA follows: TGTGCCAGCAGTTTAAGTACGGGATCCACAGATACGCAGTATTTT.